The source of this TCR beta chain is a study of shared clonotypes between healthy human individuals. On the study more broadly: Donor ages ranged 18 to 49 years: a couple of women, a few men. Study outcomes and limitations: Sequencing depth was a factor that was expected to affect clonotype sharing among donors.

As regards this clone: Antigen: not known.

All the donors were Caucasian adults who lived in Nashville, Tennessee. Assay runs were performed at deep level. Clones were sequenced by immunoSEQ multiplex PCR, and TCRdb holds only the in-frame ones, with some missing. This table has approximately 500,000 clones, about 75% appearing once. The sequence derives from a woman in her thirties or forties in good health. Some clones in this sample may be carry-over from other donors' samples. The sample comprised PBMCs.

The CDR3 reads CASSRAEHSYEQYF. As DNA, the CDR3 is TGTGCCAGCTCCCGAGCAGAACACTCCTACGAGCAGTACTTC. The chain carries TRBV18 and TRBJ2-7; no definite D call. The length of the CDR3 is 14 residues. Per germline, CDR1 KGHSH and CDR2 LQKENI. V was shortened by 6 bases and J by 0 bases, with 12 bases between the two germline ends.